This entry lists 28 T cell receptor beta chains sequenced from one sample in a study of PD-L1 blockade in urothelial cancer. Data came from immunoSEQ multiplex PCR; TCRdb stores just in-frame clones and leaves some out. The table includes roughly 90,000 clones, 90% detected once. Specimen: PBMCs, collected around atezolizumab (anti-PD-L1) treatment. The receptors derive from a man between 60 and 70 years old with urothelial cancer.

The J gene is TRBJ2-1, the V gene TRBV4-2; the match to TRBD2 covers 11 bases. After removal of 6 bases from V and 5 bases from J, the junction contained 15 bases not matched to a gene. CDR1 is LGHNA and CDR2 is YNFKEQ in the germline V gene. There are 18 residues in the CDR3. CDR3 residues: CASRFGTSGPSGDNEQFF. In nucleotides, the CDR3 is TGTGCCAGCAGGTTCGGGACTAGCGGCCCAAGTGGGGACAATGAGCAGTTCTTC.

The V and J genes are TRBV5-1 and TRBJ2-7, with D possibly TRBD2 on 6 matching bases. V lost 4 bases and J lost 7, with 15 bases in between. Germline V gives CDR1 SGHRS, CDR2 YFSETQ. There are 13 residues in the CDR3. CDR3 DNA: TGCGCCAGCAGCCCCGGAGGGGTCGGGGAGCAGTACTTC. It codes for CASSPGGVGEQYF. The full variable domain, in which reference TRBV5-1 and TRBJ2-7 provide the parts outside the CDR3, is KAGVTQTPRYLIKTRGQQVTLSCSPISGHRSVSWYQQTPGQGLQFLFEYFSETQRNKGNFPGRFSGRQFSNSRSEMNVSTLELGDSALYLCASSPGGVGEQYFGPGTRLTVT.

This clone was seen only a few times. CDR3 coding DNA: TGCGCCAGCAGCCAGAGGGACAGGGGAGAGGATGGCTACACCTTC. Residues: CASSQRDRGEDGYTF. The V call is TRBV4-1, the J call TRBJ1-2; 10 nucleotides match TRBD1. The CDR3 spans 15 residues. After removal of 3 bases from V and 6 bases from J, the junction contained 7 bases not matched to a gene. Germline CDR1 and CDR2: MGHRA and YSYEKL.

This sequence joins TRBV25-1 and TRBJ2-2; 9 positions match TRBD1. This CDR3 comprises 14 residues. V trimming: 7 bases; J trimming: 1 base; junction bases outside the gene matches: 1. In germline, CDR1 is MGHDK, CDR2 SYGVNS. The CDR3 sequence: CASMTGGNTGELFF. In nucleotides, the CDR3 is TGTGCCAGCATGACAGGGGGGAACACCGGGGAGCTGTTTTTT.

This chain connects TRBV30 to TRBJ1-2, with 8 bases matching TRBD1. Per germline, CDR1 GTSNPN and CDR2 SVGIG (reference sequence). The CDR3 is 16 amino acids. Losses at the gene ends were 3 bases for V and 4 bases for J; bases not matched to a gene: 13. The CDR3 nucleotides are TGTGCCTGGAGATACAAAGGACAGGGCATACTCTATGGCTACACCTTC. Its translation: CAWRYKGQGILYGYTF.

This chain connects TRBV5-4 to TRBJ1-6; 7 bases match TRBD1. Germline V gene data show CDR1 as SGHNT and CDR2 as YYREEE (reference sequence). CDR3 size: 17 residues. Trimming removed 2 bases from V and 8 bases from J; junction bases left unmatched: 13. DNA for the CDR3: TGTGCCAGCAGCTTTATGACAGGGTGGGGAAACGATTCACCCCTCCACTTT. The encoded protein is CASSFMTGWGNDSPLHF.

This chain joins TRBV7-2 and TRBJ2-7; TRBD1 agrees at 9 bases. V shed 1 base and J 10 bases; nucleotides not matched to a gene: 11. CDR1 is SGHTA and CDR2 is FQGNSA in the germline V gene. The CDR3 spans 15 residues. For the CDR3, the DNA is TGTGCCAGCAGCTTAGACTCGGGGACAGGGAAGCCCCAGTACTTC. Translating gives CASSLDSGTGKPQYF.

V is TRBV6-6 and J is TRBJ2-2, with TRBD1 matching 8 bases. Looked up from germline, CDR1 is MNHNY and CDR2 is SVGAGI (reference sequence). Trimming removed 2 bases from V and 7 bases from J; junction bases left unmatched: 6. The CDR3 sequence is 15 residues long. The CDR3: CASSYRTGRGGELFF. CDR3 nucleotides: TGTGCCAGCAGTTACCGGACAGGGCGCGGCGGGGAGCTGTTTTTT.

The CDR3 DNA follows: TGTGCCAGCAGCTCGACTAGCGGGGGATACGAGCAGTACTTC. This encodes CASSSTSGGYEQYF. This chain links TRBV7-2 with TRBJ2-7; 12 nucleotides match TRBD2. V was clipped by 4 bases and J by 4 bases; unmatched bases: 2. The length of the CDR3 is 14 residues. From germline, CDR1 is SGHTA and CDR2 FQGNSA.

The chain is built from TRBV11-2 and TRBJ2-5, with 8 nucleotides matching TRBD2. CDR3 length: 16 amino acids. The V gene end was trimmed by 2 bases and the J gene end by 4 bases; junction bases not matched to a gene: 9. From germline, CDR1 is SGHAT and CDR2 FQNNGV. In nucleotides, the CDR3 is TGTGCCAGCAGCTTAACTGCCGGGGGGGCACGAGAGACCCAGTACTTC. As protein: CASSLTAGGARETQYF.

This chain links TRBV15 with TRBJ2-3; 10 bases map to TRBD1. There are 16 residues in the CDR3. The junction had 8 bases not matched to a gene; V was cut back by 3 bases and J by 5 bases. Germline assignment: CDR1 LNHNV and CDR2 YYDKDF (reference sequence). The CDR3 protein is CATSSAGTGVGDTQYF. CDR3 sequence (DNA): TGTGCCACCAGCAGTGCCGGGACAGGGGTGGGAGATACGCAGTATTTT.

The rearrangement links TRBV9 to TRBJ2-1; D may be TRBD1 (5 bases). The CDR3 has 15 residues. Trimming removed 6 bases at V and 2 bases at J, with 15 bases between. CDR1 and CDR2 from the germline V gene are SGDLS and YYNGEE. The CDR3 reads CASTLQDKAYNEQFF. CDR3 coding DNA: TGTGCCAGCACCTTACAGGACAAGGCCTACAATGAGCAGTTCTTC.

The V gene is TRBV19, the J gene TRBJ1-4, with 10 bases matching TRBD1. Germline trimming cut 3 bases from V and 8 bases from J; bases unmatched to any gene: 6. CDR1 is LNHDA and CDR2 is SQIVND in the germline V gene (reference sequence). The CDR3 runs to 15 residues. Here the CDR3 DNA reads TGTGCCAGTAGTATTATCGGGACAGGGGACGAAAAACTGTTTTTT. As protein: CASSIIGTGDEKLFF.

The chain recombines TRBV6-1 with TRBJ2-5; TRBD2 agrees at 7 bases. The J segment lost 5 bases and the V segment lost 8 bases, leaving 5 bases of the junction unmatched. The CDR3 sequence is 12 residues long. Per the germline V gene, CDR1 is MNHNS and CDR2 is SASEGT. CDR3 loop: CASGGVWETQYF. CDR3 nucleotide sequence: TGTGCCAGCGGGGGGGTGTGGGAGACCCAGTACTTC.

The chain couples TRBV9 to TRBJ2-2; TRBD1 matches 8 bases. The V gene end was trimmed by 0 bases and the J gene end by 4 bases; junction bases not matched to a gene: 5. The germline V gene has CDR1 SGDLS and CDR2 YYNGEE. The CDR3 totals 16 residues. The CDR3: CASSVVDRGITGELFF. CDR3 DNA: TGTGCCAGCAGCGTAGTTGACAGGGGTATCACCGGGGAGCTGTTTTTT.

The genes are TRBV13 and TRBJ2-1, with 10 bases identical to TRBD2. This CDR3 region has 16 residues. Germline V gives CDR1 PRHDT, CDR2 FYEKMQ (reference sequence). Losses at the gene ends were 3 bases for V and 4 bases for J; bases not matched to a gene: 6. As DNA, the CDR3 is TGTGCCAGCAGCTTGAAGCGGGGGGGCTTATACAATGAGCAGTTCTTC. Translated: CASSLKRGGLYNEQFF.

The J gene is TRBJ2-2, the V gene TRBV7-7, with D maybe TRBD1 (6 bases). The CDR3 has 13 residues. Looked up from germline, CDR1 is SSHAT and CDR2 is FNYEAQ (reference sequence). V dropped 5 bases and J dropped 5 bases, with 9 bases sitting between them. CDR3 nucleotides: TGTGCCAGCAGCGCCGGGACAACCGGGGAGCTGTTTTTT. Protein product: CASSAGTTGELFF. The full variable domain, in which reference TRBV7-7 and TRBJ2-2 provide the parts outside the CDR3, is GAGVSQSPRYKVTKRGQDVTLRCDPISSHATLYWYQQALGQGPEFLTYFNYEAQPDKSGLPSDRFSAERPEGSISTLTIQRTEQRDSAMYRCASSAGTTGELFFGEGSRLTVL.

Here the CDR3 reads CASSHDRYLAGFDNEQFF. The CDR3 bases are TGTGCCAGCAGCCATGACAGGTACCTAGCGGGATTCGACAATGAGCAGTTCTTC. V is TRBV4-2 and J is TRBJ2-1; 9 bases fit TRBD2. V gave up 3 bases and J gave up 5 bases; unmatched junction bases: 14. CDR1 and CDR2 from the germline V gene are LGHNA and YNFKEQ. The CDR3 extends over 18 amino acids.

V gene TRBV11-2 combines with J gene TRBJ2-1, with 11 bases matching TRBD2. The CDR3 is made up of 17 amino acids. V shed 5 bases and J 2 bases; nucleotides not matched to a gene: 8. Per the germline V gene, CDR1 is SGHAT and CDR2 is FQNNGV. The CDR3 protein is CASSPTPGLAAYNEQFF. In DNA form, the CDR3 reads TGTGCCAGCAGCCCAACCCCGGGACTAGCGGCCTACAATGAGCAGTTCTTC.

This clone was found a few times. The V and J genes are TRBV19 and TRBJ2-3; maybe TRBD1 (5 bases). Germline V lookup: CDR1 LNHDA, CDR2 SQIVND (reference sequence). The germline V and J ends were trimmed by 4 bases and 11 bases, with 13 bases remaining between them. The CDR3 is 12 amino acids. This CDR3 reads CASSRSDSRQYF. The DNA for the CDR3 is TGTGCCAGTAGTAGAAGCGACAGCCGGCAGTATTTT.

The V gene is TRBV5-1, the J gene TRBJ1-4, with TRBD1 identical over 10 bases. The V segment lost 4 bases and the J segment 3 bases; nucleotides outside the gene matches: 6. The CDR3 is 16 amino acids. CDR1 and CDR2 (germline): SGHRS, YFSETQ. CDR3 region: CASSQGQGVANEKLFF. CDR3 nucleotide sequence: TGCGCCAGCAGCCAAGGACAGGGGGTCGCTAATGAAAAACTGTTTTTT.

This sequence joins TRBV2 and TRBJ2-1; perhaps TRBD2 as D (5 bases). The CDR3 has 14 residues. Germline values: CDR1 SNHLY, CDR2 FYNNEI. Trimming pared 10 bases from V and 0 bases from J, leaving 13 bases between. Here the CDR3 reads CAIDYSSSYNEQFF. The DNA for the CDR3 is TGTGCCATCGACTACTCTAGCTCCTACAATGAGCAGTTCTTC.

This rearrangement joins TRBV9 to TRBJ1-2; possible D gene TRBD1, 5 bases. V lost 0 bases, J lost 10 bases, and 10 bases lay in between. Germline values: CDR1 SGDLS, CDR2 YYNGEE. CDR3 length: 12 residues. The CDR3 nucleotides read TGTGCCAGCAGCGTAGGTCAGGGAACCTACACCTTC. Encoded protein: CASSVGQGTYTF.

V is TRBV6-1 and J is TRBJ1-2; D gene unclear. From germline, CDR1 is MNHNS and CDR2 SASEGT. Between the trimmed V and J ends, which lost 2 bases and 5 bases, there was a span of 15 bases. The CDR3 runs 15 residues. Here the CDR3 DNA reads TGTGCCAGCAGTGAACCCGGGGATTCCCTTTATGGCTACACCTTC. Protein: CASSEPGDSLYGYTF.

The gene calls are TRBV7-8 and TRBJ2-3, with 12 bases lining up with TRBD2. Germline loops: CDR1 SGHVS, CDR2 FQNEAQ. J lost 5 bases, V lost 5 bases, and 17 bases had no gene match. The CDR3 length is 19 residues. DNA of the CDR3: TGTGCCAGCAGCCAAGGAATGCTCGGACTAGCGGGATTTGGAGATACGCAGTATTTT. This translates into CASSQGMLGLAGFGDTQYF.

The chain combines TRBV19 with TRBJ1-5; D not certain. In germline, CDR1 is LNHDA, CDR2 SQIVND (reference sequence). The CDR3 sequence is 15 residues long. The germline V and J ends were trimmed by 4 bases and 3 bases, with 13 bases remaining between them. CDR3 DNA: TGTGCCAGTAGTAAAGCGGCAGCTCTCAATCAGCCCCAGCATTTT. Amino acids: CASSKAAALNQPQHF.

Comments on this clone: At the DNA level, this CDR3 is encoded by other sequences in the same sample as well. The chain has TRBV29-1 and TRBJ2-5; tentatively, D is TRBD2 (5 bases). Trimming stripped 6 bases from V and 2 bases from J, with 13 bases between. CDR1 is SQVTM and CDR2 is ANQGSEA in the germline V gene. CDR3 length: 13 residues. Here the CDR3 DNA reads TGCAGCGTAGGAGGTGGGAGTCAAGAGACCCAGTACTTC. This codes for CSVGGGSQETQYF.

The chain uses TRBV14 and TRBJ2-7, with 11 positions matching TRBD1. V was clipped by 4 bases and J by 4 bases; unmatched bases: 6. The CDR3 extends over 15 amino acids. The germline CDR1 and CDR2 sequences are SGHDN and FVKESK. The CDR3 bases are TGTGCCAGCAGCCTATTGGACAGGGGGCCTTACGAGCAGTACTTC. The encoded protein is CASSLLDRGPYEQYF.